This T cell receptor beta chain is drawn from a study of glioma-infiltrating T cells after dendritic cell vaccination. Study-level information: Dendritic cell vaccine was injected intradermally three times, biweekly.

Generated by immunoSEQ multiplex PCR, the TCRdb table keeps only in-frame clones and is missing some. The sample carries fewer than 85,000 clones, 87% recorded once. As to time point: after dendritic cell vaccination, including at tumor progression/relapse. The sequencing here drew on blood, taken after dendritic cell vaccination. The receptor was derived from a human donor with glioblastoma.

This CDR3 is CASSIKLAGKETQYF. CDR3 in DNA: TGTGCCAGCAGTATCAAACTAGCGGGTAAAGAGACCCAGTACTTC. This chain links TRBV27 with TRBJ2-5, with 9 bases fitting TRBD2. The trim removed 5 bases at V and 3 bases at J, leaving 7 bases unmatched. CDR3 size: 15 residues. Germline V lookup: CDR1 MNHEY, CDR2 SMNVEV (reference sequence).